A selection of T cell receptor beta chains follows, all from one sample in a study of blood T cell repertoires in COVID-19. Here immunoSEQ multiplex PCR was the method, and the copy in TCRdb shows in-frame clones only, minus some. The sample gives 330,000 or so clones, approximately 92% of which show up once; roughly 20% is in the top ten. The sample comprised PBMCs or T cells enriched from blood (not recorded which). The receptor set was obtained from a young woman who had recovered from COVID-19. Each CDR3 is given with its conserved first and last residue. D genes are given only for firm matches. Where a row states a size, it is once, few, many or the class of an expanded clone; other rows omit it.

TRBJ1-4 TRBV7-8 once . CASSSTGFATNEKLFF TGTGCCAGCAGCTCGACAGGCTTTGCAACTAATGAAAAACTGTTTTTT
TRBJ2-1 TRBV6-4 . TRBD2 CASSDLYGTRSNEQFF TGTGCCAGCAGTGACCTCTATGGGACTAGAAGTAATGAGCAGTTCTTC
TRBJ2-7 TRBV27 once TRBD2 CASSKSSGSPYEQYF TGTGCCAGCAGCAAAAGCAGCGGGAGCCCCTACGAGCAGTACTTC
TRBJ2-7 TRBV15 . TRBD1 CATSRAPNRGPYEQYF TGTGCCACCAGCAGAGCCCCTAACAGGGGGCCCTACGAGCAGTACTTC
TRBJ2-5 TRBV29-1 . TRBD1 CSVGQGAPETQYF TGCAGCGTTGGTCAGGGGGCTCCTGAGACCCAGTACTTC
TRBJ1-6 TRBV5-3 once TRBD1 CARSSDRGVAIVNSPLHF TGTGCCAGAAGTTCGGACAGGGGCGTAGCGATCGTAAATTCACCCCTCCACTTT
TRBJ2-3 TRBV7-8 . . CASSLDGSLDTDTQYF TGTGCCAGCAGCCTAGATGGGAGCTTGGACACAGATACGCAGTATTTT
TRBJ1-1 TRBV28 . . CATTIGGSGAFF TGTGCCACAACGATAGGGGGTTCGGGAGCTTTCTTT
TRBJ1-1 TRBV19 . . CASMWGDTEAFF TGTGCCAGTATGTGGGGCGACACTGAAGCTTTCTTT
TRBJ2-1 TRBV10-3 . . CAISGVPYNEQFF TGTGCCATCTCTGGAGTTCCATACAATGAGCAGTTCTTC
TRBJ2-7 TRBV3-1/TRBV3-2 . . CASSQLGSEQYF TGTGCCAGCAGCCAGCTAGGATCCGAGCAGTACTTC
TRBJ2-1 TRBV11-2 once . CASSLSGLLNEQFF TGTGCCAGCAGCTTATCGGGACTCCTCAATGAGCAGTTCTTC
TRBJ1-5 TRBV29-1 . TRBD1 CSAGQGPNQPQHF TGCAGCGCCGGACAGGGGCCAAATCAGCCCCAGCATTTT
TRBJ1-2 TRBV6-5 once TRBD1 CASSYRQGGYGYTF TGTGCCAGCAGTTACAGACAGGGGGGATATGGCTACACCTTC
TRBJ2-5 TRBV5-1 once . CASSLSARGAGETQYF TGCGCCAGCAGCTTGTCGGCCAGGGGGGCCGGGGAGACCCAGTACTTC
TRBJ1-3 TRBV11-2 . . CASSPGQYSGNTIYF TGTGCCAGCAGCCCCGGACAGTACTCTGGAAACACCATATATTTT
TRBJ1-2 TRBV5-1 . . CASSLNYRDGRGYTF TGCGCCAGCAGCTTGAACTACAGGGACGGACGTGGCTACACCTTC
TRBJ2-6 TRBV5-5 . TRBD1 CASSLQLTGGLGSGANVLTF TGTGCCAGCAGCTTACAGCTGACAGGGGGCCTTGGTTCTGGGGCCAACGTCCTGACTTTC
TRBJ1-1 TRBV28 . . CASGTSTTINTEAFF TGTGCCAGCGGGACATCCACAACCATCAACACTGAAGCTTTCTTT
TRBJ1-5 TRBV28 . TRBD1 CASSLGGQGHQPQHF TGTGCCAGCAGCCTCGGTGGACAGGGTCATCAGCCCCAGCATTTT
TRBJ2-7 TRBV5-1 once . CASSLNRGYEQYF TGCGCCAGCAGCTTGAATCGGGGCTACGAGCAGTACTTC
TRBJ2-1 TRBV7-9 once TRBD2 CASSLGLAGGQFF TGTGCCAGCAGCTTAGGACTAGCGGGGGGGCAGTTCTTC